This TCR beta chain emerged from a study of T cells after yellow fever vaccination. Study in general: SMART-Seq v4 Ultra Low Input served to prepare low-cell-number fractions. Broader study findings: Booster samples showed a return of most primary-vaccination clones (approximately 95% CD4, about 85% CD8).

5'RACE template switching produced TCR cDNA carrying a universal primer site and UMIs. Via MiXCR, TCRdb re-called the 5' RACE reads, giving one row per CDR3 protein. The sample lists hundreds of thousands of distinct CDR3 sequences, roughly 4.8% seen once, with under 3.5% in the top ten. This clonotype was counted many times. The antigen is not known. Trimming removed 4 bases from V and 2 bases from J, with 8 bases in between. In germline, CDR1 is SGHRS, CDR2 YFSETQ. The CDR3 spans 13 residues. The sequence was obtained from a man between 18 and 35 years old who received the YFV17D yellow fever vaccine. The chain combines TRBV5-1 with TRBJ2-3; D unclear. Specimen: CD4+ T cells sorted from PBMCs, collected on the day of the yellow fever booster vaccination. CDR3 protein: CASSDRNTDTQYF. Written as DNA, the CDR3 is TGCGCCAGCAGCGATAGAAACACAGATACGCAGTATTTT. Complete variable domain (other parts from reference TRBV5-1 and TRBJ2-3): KAGVTQTPRYLIKTRGQQVTLSCSPISGHRSVSWYQQTPGQGLQFLFEYFSETQRNKGNFPGRFSGRQFSNSRSEMNVSTLELGDSALYLCASSDRNTDTQYFGPGTRLTVL.